Each of the 32 T cell receptor beta chains below was sequenced from the same sample in a study of tumor and adjacent non-tumor tissue in lung cancer. TCRbeta libraries were built with three rounds of nested PCR, modified from ARM-PCR. TCRdb recomputed calls from the multiplex PCR reads with MiXCR, one row per CDR3 protein. The sample lists more than 55,000 distinct CDR3 sequences, roughly two thirds occurring once. The template was RNA from unsorted bulk tissue. Distant lung tissue was collected more than 3 cm away from the tumor edge. Sample: distant non-tumor lung tissue. These receptors all come from an older man with non-small cell lung cancer.

The rearrangement joins TRBV6-6 to TRBJ2-7; D remains unclear. The CDR3 has 12 amino acids. V lost 6 bases, J lost 7 bases, and 13 bases lay in between. Germline V gene lookup returns CDR1 MNHNY and CDR2 SVGAGI (reference sequence). CDR3: CASRPNPYEQYF. Written as DNA, the CDR3 is TGTGCCAGCAGACCCAACCCATATGAGCAGTACTTC.

Remarks on this clonotype: A much larger clone lies one base from this, so it may be a read error. V is TRBV6-5 and J is TRBJ2-3, with 7 bases fitting TRBD2. Losses at the gene ends were 0 bases for V and 3 bases for J; bases not matched to a gene: 3. CDR1 is MNHEY and CDR2 is SVGAGI in the germline V gene. This CDR3 comprises 15 residues. As DNA, the CDR3 is TGTGCCAGCAGTTACTCTCGGGGGGTAACAGATACGCAGTATTTT. Encoded protein: CASSYSRGVTDTQYF.

There are a few counts of this clonotype. This sequence may be a read error, since a much larger clone differs from it by one base. V usage is TRBV10-3 and J usage is TRBJ2-3; D might be TRBD2 (7 bases). Trimming pared 2 bases from V and 5 bases from J, leaving 14 bases between. The CDR3 runs to 15 residues. CDR1 is ENHRY, CDR2 SYGVKD, per germline. CDR3: CAISEVGGHGDTQYF. The CDR3 DNA reads TGTGCCATCAGTGAGGTGGGGGGGCATGGAGATACGCAGTATTTT.

This clonotype was counted many times. The V call is TRBV2, the J call TRBJ1-5, with D maybe TRBD1 (5 bases). Germline assignment: CDR1 SNHLY and CDR2 FYNNEI. V dropped 6 bases and J dropped 5 bases, with 8 bases sitting between them. The length of the CDR3 is 12 residues. CDR3 sequence reads: CASRDSDQPQHF. CDR3 coding DNA: TGTGCCAGCAGAGACAGCGATCAGCCCCAGCATTTT.

This clonotype was observed at least ten times. The chain carries TRBV29-1 and TRBJ1-2; 9 positions agree with TRBD1. CDR1 is SQVTM and CDR2 is ANQGSEA in the germline V gene. Trimming took 4 bases from V and 8 from J; bases not matched to a gene: 5. The CDR3 contains 12 residues. The CDR3: CSVVRDRDGYTF. CDR3 nucleotide sequence: TGCAGCGTTGTACGGGACAGGGACGGCTACACCTTC.

On this clonotype: This may arise from a read error, as a much more abundant clone is one base away. This chain joins TRBV5-4 and TRBJ2-3; D may be TRBD1 (5 bases). Trimming took off 1 base at V and 4 bases at J, with 10 bases between the two ends. The CDR3 is 14 residues long. The germline gives CDR1 SGHNT, CDR2 YYREEE (reference sequence). The CDR3: CASSLKLGPDTQYF. In DNA, the CDR3 is TGTGCCAGCAGCTTGAAACTGGGGCCAGATACGCAGTATTTT.

Concerning this clonotype itself: A much larger clone is a single base away; this may be a read error. The chain links TRBV4-2 to TRBJ2-1; 15 bases match TRBD2. CDR3 length: 16 amino acids. V lost 8 bases and J lost 9; bases outside the gene matches: 11. Germline V gives CDR1 LGHNA, CDR2 YNFKEQ. In nucleotides, the CDR3 is TGTGCCAGCGGCCCCTCAGGACTAGCGGGAGGGGCTGAGCAGTTCTTC. The encoded protein is CASGPSGLAGGAEQFF.

This clonotype was found a few times. It is likely a read error, because the conserved phenylalanine at the end of the CDR3 is missing. This chain connects TRBV5-6 to TRBJ2-3, with D uncertain. This CDR3 comprises 12 residues. V was cut by 2 bases and J by 5 bases, with 6 bases left in between. Germline CDR1 reads SGHDT; CDR2 reads YYEEEE. The CDR3 loop reads CASSFMVDTQYL. The CDR3 nucleotides read TGTGCCAGCAGCTTCATGGTAGATACGCAGTATCTT.

The table lists this clonotype with a few counts. The gene calls are TRBV28 and TRBJ2-7; no clear D gene. V was trimmed by 3 bases and J by 3 bases, leaving 18 bases between them. CDR3 length: 16 amino acids. CDR1 is MDHEN and CDR2 is SYDVKM in the germline V gene. The CDR3 is CASSLTRLPRNYEQYF. The CDR3 DNA sequence: TGTGCCAGCAGTTTGACCCGCCTTCCGAGGAACTACGAGCAGTACTTC.

On this clonotype: The missing conserved phenylalanine or tryptophan at the end of this CDR3 makes a read error likely. This chain joins TRBV20-1 and TRBJ2-7; the match to TRBD1 covers 9 bases. Germline loops: CDR1 DFQATT, CDR2 SNEGSKA (reference sequence). The CDR3 has 14 amino acids. CDR3 nucleotides: TGTACTGCTATCCCACAGGGGGCGCGATACGAGCAGTACTCC. This encodes CTAIPQGARYEQYS.

This clonotype occurred many times. This may be a read error, as it is one base from a much larger clone. This chain links TRBV11-2 with TRBJ2-5; TRBD2 is a possible D gene (6 bases). Germline V gives CDR1 SGHAT, CDR2 FQNNGV. The CDR3 runs 14 residues. The CDR3: CASGFVMGRKTQYF. The CDR3 nucleotides are TGTGCCAGCGGCTTCGTTATGGGGAGGAAGACCCAGTACTTC.

This clonotype was counted ten times or more. J is TRBJ1-2 and V is TRBV29-1; 8 positions agree with TRBD1. J lost 2 bases, V lost 7 bases, and 6 bases had no gene match. This CDR3 spans 13 amino acids. Germline assignment: CDR1 SQVTM and CDR2 ANQGSEA. CDR3: CSGGQAGNYGYTF. In DNA, the CDR3 is TGCAGCGGGGGACAGGCTGGGAACTATGGCTACACCTTC. Based on the CDR3 plus reference TRBV29-1 and TRBJ1-2, the full variable domain is SAVISQKPSRDICQRGTSLTIQCQVDSQVTMMFWYRQQPGQSLTLIATANQGSEATYESGFVIDKFPISRPNLTFSTLTVSNMSPEDSSIYLCSGGQAGNYGYTFGSGTRLTVV.

This clonotype has just a few counts. J is TRBJ2-3 and V is TRBV5-1; TRBD1 aligns across 9 bases. This CDR3 contains 15 residues. Germline CDR1 is SGHRS and CDR2 is YFSETQ. With 0 bases clipped from V and 4 bases from J, the junction kept 3 bases outside the gene matches. CDR3 amino acids: CASSLARTGADTQYF. The CDR3 nucleotides read TGCGCCAGCAGCTTGGCCCGGACAGGGGCAGATACGCAGTATTTT.

V is TRBV14 and J is TRBJ2-5; D may be TRBD2 (6 bases). CDR1 is SGHDN and CDR2 is FVKESK in the germline V gene. The CDR3 contains 15 residues. V dropped 3 bases and J dropped 4 bases, with 15 bases sitting between them. For the CDR3, the DNA is TGTGCCAGCAGCCACGCGGGACGACGAAGAGAGACCCAGTACTTC. Amino acids: CASSHAGRRRETQYF.

Comment on this clonotype: The conserved closing phenylalanine or tryptophan is absent in this CDR3, likely reflecting a read error. V and J are TRBV6-9 and TRBJ2-5; no reliable D call. Germline CDR1 and CDR2: MNHGY and SVAAGI. There are 16 residues in the CDR3. In DNA form, the CDR3 reads TGTGCCAGCAGTTACTCGACTCCCCCGTGCAGCGAGAGCCAGTACCTC. Translated, it gives CASSYSTPPCSESQYL.

This chain links TRBV28 with TRBJ2-3; maybe TRBD2 (5 bases). The germline V gene encodes CDR1 MDHEN and CDR2 SYDVKM. The CDR3 is made up of 15 amino acids. The CDR3 DNA reads as TGTGTCAACAGTTTCGGGGATGGGGGCACAGATACGCAGTATTTT. Residues: CVNSFGDGGTDTQYF.

Comments on this clonotype: A much larger clone sits a single nucleotide away, making a read error possible. CDR3: CASSLNGGLNTGAFF. CDR3 bases: TGTGCCAGCAGCTTAAACGGGGGTTTGAACACTGGAGCTTTCTTT. The V call is TRBV5-5, the J call TRBJ1-1, with D possibly matching TRBD1 (5 bases). Germline V gene lookup returns CDR1 SGHKS and CDR2 YYEKEE (reference sequence). The CDR3 spans 15 residues. Full variable domain (remainder filled in from reference TRBV5-5 and TRBJ1-1): DAGVTQSPTHLIKTRGQQVTLRCSPISGHKSVSWYQQVLGQGPQFIFQYYEKEERGRGNFPDRFSARQFPNYSSELNVNALLLGDSALYLCASSLNGGLNTGAFFGQGTRLTVV.

Details on this clonotype: Its ends do not fully match the called genes, so a read error is possible. The rearrangement links TRBV6-6 to TRBJ2-7; D is undetermined. The length of the CDR3 is 12 residues. Germline CDR1 is MNHNY and CDR2 is SVGAGI (reference sequence). CDR3 bases: TGTGCCAGCACTAGGAGCTCCTACGTGCAGTACTTC. This translates into CASTRSSYVQYF.

This clonotype was picked up many times. The chain employs TRBV5-4 and TRBJ2-5; TRBD2 aligns across 8 bases. The CDR3 length is 15 residues. V trimming: 4 bases; J trimming: 2 bases; junction bases outside the gene matches: 7. The germline V gene encodes CDR1 SGHNT and CDR2 YYREEE (reference sequence). DNA of the CDR3: TGTGCCAGCAGCCCCGGCCGCGGGGGGCAAGAGACCCAGTACTTC. It specifies CASSPGRGGQETQYF. Based on the CDR3 plus reference TRBV5-4 and TRBJ2-5, the full variable domain is ETGVTQSPTHLIKTRGQQVTLRCSSQSGHNTVSWYQQALGQGPQFIFQYYREEENGRGNFPPRFSGLQFPNYSSELNVNALELDDSALYLCASSPGRGGQETQYFGPGTRLLVL.

The chain couples TRBV7-9 to TRBJ2-3; D may be TRBD2 (6 bases). Looked up from germline, CDR1 is SEHNR and CDR2 is FQNEAQ (reference sequence). This CDR3 comprises 18 residues. The V gene lost 4 bases and the J gene lost 0 bases, with 20 bases spanning the gap. CDR3: CASSWPVDGSSSTDTQYF. The CDR3 DNA reads TGTGCCAGCAGCTGGCCAGTTGACGGGAGTTCTAGCACAGATACGCAGTATTTT.

In its sample, this clonotype ranks as medium-sized. The chain links TRBV4-1 to TRBJ2-1; 7 bases are a match to TRBD2. Germline CDR1 MGHRA, CDR2 YSYEKL. With 0 bases clipped from V and 8 bases from J, the junction kept 16 bases outside the gene matches. The CDR3 is made up of 18 amino acids. The CDR3 protein is CASSQDFGGRRMSDEQFF. The CDR3 bases are TGCGCCAGCAGCCAAGATTTCGGCGGGAGACGGATGAGCGATGAGCAGTTCTTC.

This clonotype came up many times. The chain uses TRBV30 and TRBJ1-2; TRBD1 matches at 8 bases. The CDR3 loop spans 11 amino acids. The V gene end was trimmed by 8 bases and the J gene end by 7 bases; junction bases not matched to a gene: 6. Germline CDR1 is GTSNPN and CDR2 is SVGIG (reference sequence). CDR3 DNA: TGTGCCGGAAACAGGGGGTTTGGCTACACCTTC. Translated: CAGNRGFGYTF.

Comment on this clonotype: Germline and junction disagree at one end, which may indicate a read error. The gene calls are TRBV10-3 and TRBJ2-4; the match to TRBD2 covers 9 bases. This CDR3 is 19 amino acids long. CDR1 and CDR2 (germline): ENHRY, SYGVKD. CDR3 DNA: TGTGCCATCAGCGAGTCTGTAGCGGGGGCCAGGTTGGACAAAAACATTCAGTGCTTC. It is translated as CAISESVAGARLDKNIQCF.

Notes on this clonotype: This may come from a read error, since a much larger clone is one base off. V is TRBV6-6 and J is TRBJ2-5, with D possibly matching TRBD1 (6 bases). Trimming shortened V by 6 bases and J by 7 bases, and 18 bases separated the two germline ends. CDR3 length: 14 residues. Germline CDR1 reads MNHNY; CDR2 reads SVGAGI (reference sequence). DNA for the CDR3: TGTGCCAGCAGCTATGGGGGCAATGTAGTGACCCAGTACTTC. Its protein product is CASSYGGNVVTQYF.

With respect to this clonotype: A much larger clone is a single base away; this may be a read error. This chain uses TRBV4-1 with TRBJ2-2; D uncertain. Per the germline V gene, CDR1 is MGHRA and CDR2 is YSYEKL. CDR3 length: 15 residues. Deletions cut 4 bases from V and 0 bases from J, with 9 bases between. The CDR3, as DNA: TGCGCCAGCAGCCCCTACATAACGAACACCGGGGAGCTGTTTTTT. It yields the protein CASSPYITNTGELFF.

The genes are TRBV29-1 and TRBJ2-7, with a possible D match to TRBD2 (6 bases). Per germline, CDR1 SQVTM and CDR2 ANQGSEA. Between the trimmed V and J ends, which lost 5 bases and 9 bases, there was a span of 20 bases. The CDR3 contains 13 residues. CDR3 in amino acids: CSVRKGTAYRQYF. CDR3 in DNA: TGCAGCGTTAGGAAAGGGACTGCCTACAGGCAGTACTTC.

This clonotype showed up just a few times. The chain uses TRBV29-1 and TRBJ2-7; tentatively, D is TRBD1 or TRBD2 (6 bases each). Per the germline V gene, CDR1 is SQVTM and CDR2 is ANQGSEA. The V end was cut by 8 bases, the J end by 2 bases, with 13 bases between. The CDR3 consists of 12 residues. The CDR3 sequence: CSIRGAAYEQYF. The DNA of the CDR3 is TGCAGCATTAGGGGGGCCGCCTACGAGCAGTACTTC.

As to this clonotype: At one end the junction does not follow the germline gene, possibly because of a read error. This chain links TRBV14 with TRBJ2-2; 8 bases align to TRBD2. The germline CDR1 and CDR2 sequences are SGHDN and FVKESK. This CDR3 is 15 amino acids long. DNA for the CDR3: TGTGCCAGCAACCAAGGACTAGCAAGGACCGGGGAGCTGTTTTTT. This translates into CASNQGLARTGELFF.

With respect to this clonotype: At one of its ends the junction is not consistent with the germline gene, which may arise from a read error. The chain is built from TRBV6-6 and TRBJ1-5, with D possibly matching TRBD1 (5 bases). CDR3 length: 15 residues. The germline V gene encodes CDR1 MNHNY and CDR2 SVGAGI (reference sequence). CDR3 DNA: TGCGCCAGCAGTCGGATAGGGGTTAGCAATCAGCCCCAGCATTTT. Translated: CASSRIGVSNQPQHF.

Comment on this clonotype: This sequence may be a read error, since a much larger clone differs from it by one base. This chain links TRBV7-9 with TRBJ2-7, with D possibly matching TRBD1 (5 bases). Germline CDR1 reads SEHNR; CDR2 reads FQNEAQ (reference sequence). The CDR3 is 12 amino acids. V was cut by 4 bases and J by 7 bases, with 11 bases left in between. The CDR3 DNA follows: TGTGCCAGCAGCTCGCATACAGGAGAGCAGTACTTC. Protein: CASSSHTGEQYF.

This clonotype was seen only a few times. The chain links TRBV6-2 or TRBV6-3 to TRBJ1-2; no reliable D call. Germline V gives CDR1 MNHEY, CDR2 SVGEGT. CDR3 length: 15 amino acids. The V gene lost 6 bases and the J gene lost 3 bases, with 17 bases spanning the gap. CDR3 region: CASRRSGQRDYGYTF. CDR3 coding DNA: TGTGCCAGCAGGAGGTCCGGGCAAAGGGACTATGGCTACACCTTC.

This clonotype has at least ten counts. The V call is TRBV5-6, the J call TRBJ2-7; D gene unclear. The CDR3 contains 12 residues. In germline, CDR1 is SGHDT, CDR2 YYEEEE. The ends were cut back, 3 bases at V and 1 base at J, with 5 bases in the middle. CDR3 residues: CASSSVSYEQYF. The DNA for the CDR3 is TGTGCCAGCAGCTCCGTATCCTACGAGCAGTACTTC.